The table lists the clone carrying this T cell receptor (beta chain) with a few counts. Its specificity is unknown. The data stem from a study of cytomegalovirus exposure and HLA in healthy donors. Study results and caveats: Later analysis showed TCR association rates varying by HLA locus, highest for DRB1 and lowest for HLA-C. The study assumed roughly uniform donor sequencing depth for presence/absence analyses.

Trimming shortened V by 1 base and J by 8 bases, and 6 bases separated the two germline ends. CDR3 length: 12 residues. Germline V gene sequence: CDR1 MDHEN, CDR2 SYDVKM. Vbeta (60) and Jbeta (13) primers were used in the PCR. Method: immunoSEQ multiplex PCR; TCRdb's copy keeps in-frame clones and lacks some. The data show roughly 120,000 clones, roughly 69% seen once. Source material: PBMCs. The chain has TRBV28 and TRBJ2-1, with D unclear. This clonotype was sampled from a woman aged 40 to 50 in good health and CMV-seropositive. CDR3 DNA: TGTGCCAGCAGTTTATTTCTTTATGAGCAGTTCTTC. Translation gives CASSLFLYEQFF.